The 12 T cell receptor beta chains in this list originate from one sample, sequenced in a study of shared T cell receptors in the human thymus. The data were produced by immunoSEQ multiplex PCR, yet TCRdb's version contains in-frame clones alone and is incomplete. The profile shows approximately 730,000 clones, 70% to 90% of them singletons. The data also belong to a second study, concerning human thymus T cells.

Sequencing was carried out using thymocytes. These TCRs come from a girl in the first two years of life with a congenital heart defect.

This clone was seen once. The gene calls are TRBV15 and TRBJ2-5, with D possibly being TRBD2 (5 bases). CDR1 LNHNV and CDR2 YYDKDF come from the germline V gene (reference sequence). CDR3 length: 16 residues. V lost 0 bases, J lost 3 bases, and 14 bases lay in between. CDR3 sequence (DNA): TGTGCCACCAGCAGAGATCTCGAGGGAATGGAAGAGACCCAGTACTTC. Its protein product is CATSRDLEGMEETQYF.

The rearrangement uses TRBV7-2 and TRBJ2-3; 15 bases line up with TRBD2. The V and J ends lost 5 bases and 4 bases, in that order; junction bases with no gene match: 4. Germline CDR1 and CDR2: SGHTA and FQGNSA. This CDR3 region has 16 residues. Here the CDR3 DNA reads TGTGCCAGCAGCCAACGGACTAGCGGGGGGGCAGATACGCAGTATTTT. It codes for CASSQRTSGGADTQYF.

This chain joins TRBV29-1 and TRBJ1-3, with a weak D call TRBD1 (6 bases). Trimming shortened V by 5 bases and J by 0 bases, and 20 bases separated the two germline ends. The CDR3 totals 17 residues. Germline CDR1 is SQVTM and CDR2 is ANQGSEA. The CDR3 is CSVFLPTGLSSGNTIYF. The CDR3 DNA reads TGCAGCGTTTTTCTCCCGACAGGCCTGAGCTCTGGAAACACCATATATTTT.

The chain carries TRBV5-6 and TRBJ2-4; 8 bases agree with TRBD1. CDR1 SGHDT and CDR2 YYEEEE come from the germline V gene. This CDR3 spans 14 amino acids. Germline trimming cut 1 base from V and 6 bases from J; bases unmatched to any gene: 3. This CDR3 is CASSLRQGRNIQYF. CDR3 bases: TGTGCCAGCAGCTTGAGACAGGGGCGAAACATTCAGTACTTC.

V and J are TRBV4-1 and TRBJ1-5; D is ambiguous. Trimming removed 3 bases at V and 0 bases at J, with 15 bases between. The germline V gene encodes CDR1 MGHRA and CDR2 YSYEKL. The CDR3 is 17 amino acids. The DNA for the CDR3 is TGCGCCAGCAGCCATGCGACACGGGGTCTTAGCAATCAGCCCCAGCATTTT. Its protein product is CASSHATRGLSNQPQHF.

This clone was seen a handful of times. The rearrangement links TRBV6-1 to TRBJ2-6; tentatively, D is TRBD1 (5 bases). The CDR3 is made up of 15 amino acids. V was shortened by 11 bases and J by 3 bases, with 17 bases between the two germline ends. The germline CDR1 and CDR2 sequences are MNHNS and SASEGT. CDR3 residues: CAVPGAGFGANVLTF. The CDR3, as DNA: TGTGCCGTACCTGGGGCAGGCTTTGGGGCCAACGTCCTGACTTTC.

The CDR3 sequence is CASSSQGGGGFKQYF. The CDR3 nucleotides read TGTGCCAGCAGCTCCCAAGGTGGCGGGGGCTTTAAGCAGTACTTC. This chain uses TRBV7-6 with TRBJ2-7; a weak D match, TRBD2 (7 bases). CDR1 is SGHVS, CDR2 FNYEAQ, per germline. V shed 4 bases and J shed 8 bases, with 21 bases lying between them. The CDR3 length is 15 residues. The full variable domain, rest sourced from reference TRBV7-6 and TRBJ2-7, is GAGVSQSPRYKVTKRGQDVALRCDPISGHVSLYWYRQALGQGPEFLTYFNYEAQQDKSGLPNDRFSAERPEGSISTLTIQRTEQRDSAMYRCASSSQGGGGFKQYFGPGTRLTVT.

The rearrangement uses TRBV7-9 and TRBJ2-1; D gene unclear. This CDR3 spans 11 amino acids. The ends were cut back, 6 bases at V and 7 bases at J, with 7 bases in the middle. In germline, CDR1 is SEHNR, CDR2 FQNEAQ (reference sequence). The CDR3 coding sequence is TGTGCCAGCAGACTACAAAATGAGCAGTTCTTC. Protein: CASRLQNEQFF.

This clone appeared a few times. The chain combines TRBV7-8 with TRBJ1-1, with 7 positions matching TRBD1. V was clipped by 5 bases and J by 3 bases; unmatched bases: 12. CDR1 is SGHVS and CDR2 is FQNEAQ in the germline V gene. The CDR3 covers 16 residues. CDR3 DNA: TGTGCCAGCAGCCTGAGGGGGGACAGCCCGGACACTGAAGCTTTCTTT. It yields the protein CASSLRGDSPDTEAFF. Supplemented by reference TRBV7-8 and TRBJ1-1, the full variable domain reads GAGVSQSPRYKVAKRGQDVALRCDPISGHVSLFWYQQALGQGPEFLTYFQNEAQLDKSGLPSDRFFAERPEGSVSTLKIQRTQQEDSAVYLCASSLRGDSPDTEAFFGQGTRLTVV.

The V gene is TRBV19, the J gene TRBJ1-1, with TRBD1 matching over 8 bases. V was pared by 4 bases and J by 2 bases, with 15 bases of the junction left unmatched. The CDR3 is 18 amino acids. Looked up from germline, CDR1 is LNHDA and CDR2 is SQIVND (reference sequence). CDR3 in amino acids: CASSSPWDRTSGNTEAFF. The DNA for the CDR3 is TGTGCCAGTAGTAGTCCCTGGGACAGGACGTCGGGTAACACTGAAGCTTTCTTT.

The chain has TRBV7-9 and TRBJ1-2; a weak D match, TRBD1 (5 bases). Germline V gene data show CDR1 as SEHNR and CDR2 as FQNEAQ (reference sequence). V lost 6 bases and J 11 bases, leaving 16 bases between the germline ends. The CDR3 covers 12 residues. The CDR3 here is CASSADGEGYTF. DNA for the CDR3: TGTGCCAGCAGTGCGGACGGGGAGGGGTACACCTTC.

The chain links TRBV27 to TRBJ2-3, with 7 bases aligning to TRBD1. Germline trimming cut 4 bases from V and 1 base from J; bases unmatched to any gene: 8. This CDR3 comprises 16 residues. The germline gives CDR1 MNHEY, CDR2 SMNVEV (reference sequence). This CDR3 reads CASSSGQSPRTDTQYF. In nucleotides, the CDR3 is TGTGCCAGCAGTTCGGGACAGAGCCCCCGCACAGATACGCAGTATTTT.